This TCR beta chain is drawn from a study of molecular identifiers for immune sequencing clone quantification. Across the study: Replicate experiments divided RNA from roughly 21,000 or 96,000 naive CD8 cells into five parts and sequenced four. Broader study findings: Detection of one spiked Jurkat cell's TCR RNA reportedly worked in about a million naive cells. A shared barcode on identical TCR molecules could lead to underestimated sizes for highly expanded clones.

The sorting of naive CD8 T cells used the CD8+CD4-CCR7+CD45RA+ phenotype. The ends lost 5 bases at V and 10 bases at J; junction bases unmatched: 8. This CDR3 spans 13 amino acids. Points on this clonotype: Its antigen is still unknown.

TCRdb processed the PCR reads anew with MiXCR; each CDR3 protein has one entry. The sample records about 40,000 distinct CDR3 sequences, roughly 20% being singletons. J is TRBJ2-1 and V is TRBV12-3 or TRBV12-4; TRBD2 matches 7 bases. The sequenced sample was naive CD8+ T cells from blood, with Jurkat cell RNA spiked in. Subset defined: FACS-sorted CD8+CD4-CCR7+CD45RA+ naive T cells. This clonotype originated in a human donor in good health. Some libraries in this study had Jurkat cell RNA spiked in. CDR3 in DNA: TGTGCCAGCAGTCTGGCGGGAGTTCAAGAGCAGTTCTTC. Translation: CASSLAGVQEQFF.